The 20 T cell receptor beta chains given below trace back to one sample, sequenced in a study of OX40 agonist ivuxolimab in advanced cancers. Sequencing was performed with immunoSEQ multiplex PCR; in TCRdb, only in-frame clones are kept and a portion is missing. The sample carries around 100,000 clones, less than 95% recorded once. The sample was CD4+ or CD8+ T cells sorted from blood, taken in a trial of the OX40 agonist ivuxolimab. These receptor sequences come from an adult with an advanced solid tumor such as melanoma, head and neck, liver or kidney cancer.

The chain carries TRBV28 and TRBJ2-1, with D possibly being TRBD1 (6 bases). Germline V gene lookup returns CDR1 MDHEN and CDR2 SYDVKM. This CDR3 region has 15 residues. The V gene lost 6 bases and the J gene lost 6 bases, with 18 bases spanning the gap. In DNA form, the CDR3 reads TGTGCCAGCAGCGGAGAGGGGGTCGGACTCAATGAGCAGTTCTTC. Its protein is CASSGEGVGLNEQFF.

The chain has TRBV19 and TRBJ1-5; TRBD1 agrees at 7 bases. This CDR3 region has 14 residues. Germline CDR1 LNHDA, CDR2 SQIVND (reference sequence). V lost 3 bases and J lost 9; bases outside the gene matches: 8. The CDR3 here is CASSIPPGGSPQHF. As DNA, the CDR3 is TGTGCCAGTAGTATTCCCCCAGGGGGGTCGCCCCAGCATTTT.

This chain connects TRBV2 to TRBJ2-3; 14 bases fit TRBD2. This CDR3 has 16 amino acids. The ends lost 6 bases at V and 7 bases at J; junction bases unmatched: 9. CDR1 SNHLY and CDR2 FYNNEI come from the germline V gene. CDR3: CASRGGLAGGLYTQYF. The CDR3 DNA sequence: TGTGCCAGCAGGGGAGGACTAGCGGGGGGCCTCTATACGCAGTATTTT.

The chain combines TRBV4-1 with TRBJ2-5; D may be TRBD2 (5 bases). The DNA end favors TRBJ2-7, so the J call may be wrong. Per the germline V gene, CDR1 is MGHRA and CDR2 is YSYEKL. The CDR3 consists of 16 residues. CDR3 in amino acids: CASSQIAAGSSYEQYF. In nucleotides, the CDR3 is TGCGCCAGCAGCCAAATCGCGGCTGGGAGCTCCTACGAGCAGTACTTC.

Points on this clone: Other DNA sequences from this sample encode an identical CDR3 as well. This chain uses TRBV7-2 with TRBJ2-2; tentative D call: TRBD2 (6 bases). With 0 bases removed from V and 5 bases from J, the gap between germline ends came to 7 bases. Per germline, CDR1 SGHTA and CDR2 FQGNSA. The CDR3 has 14 amino acids. The CDR3: CASSLAGGTGELFF. CDR3 bases: TGTGCCAGCAGCTTAGCCGGAGGGACCGGGGAGCTGTTTTTT.

Here the CDR3 DNA reads TGCGCCAGCAGCCGAAAAGGGGGGGAAGAAGGCGAAAAACTGTTTTTT. Protein sequence: CASSRKGGEEGEKLFF. This chain links TRBV4-3 with TRBJ1-4, with TRBD1 as a possible D gene (6 bases). Germline values: CDR1 LGHNA, CDR2 YSLEER. This CDR3 region has 16 residues. V was clipped by 4 bases and J by 8 bases, with 20 bases between them.

V usage is TRBV6-5 and J usage is TRBJ1-6; D gene uncertain. From germline, CDR1 is MNHEY and CDR2 SVGAGI. V was trimmed by 6 bases and J by 8 bases, leaving 11 bases between them. CDR3 length equals 13 residues. CDR3 nucleotides: TGTGCCAGCAGCTCCCGGGTGGATTCACCCCTCCACTTT. It yields the protein CASSSRVDSPLHF.

The chain has TRBV30 and TRBJ2-1; D remains unclear. The ends were cut back, 5 bases at V and 8 bases at J, with 22 bases in the middle. The germline gives CDR1 GTSNPN, CDR2 SVGIG (reference sequence). The CDR3 sequence is 15 residues long. This CDR3 reads CAWAPSVSRQDEQFF. The CDR3 DNA is TGTGCCTGGGCTCCTTCCGTCTCTAGGCAAGATGAGCAGTTCTTC.

CDR3 sequence reads: CASRPRAYEQYF. The CDR3 DNA sequence: TGTGCCAGCAGACCCAGGGCCTACGAGCAGTACTTC. The chain links TRBV28 to TRBJ2-5; a weak D match, TRBD1 (5 bases). The J call may be incorrect, as the DNA end agrees better with TRBJ2-7. Germline V lookup: CDR1 MDHEN, CDR2 SYDVKM. The CDR3 covers 12 residues.

This chain uses TRBV7-2 with TRBJ1-2; a possible D gene is TRBD1 (6 bases). The V end was cut by 6 bases, the J end by 5 bases, with 19 bases between. Germline V CDR1 and CDR2: SGHTA, FQGNSA. The CDR3 contains 15 residues. CDR3 in amino acids: CASRPMVGGSYGYTF. The CDR3 region has the DNA TGTGCCAGCAGACCGATGGTAGGGGGTTCGTATGGCTACACCTTC.

Written as DNA, the CDR3 is TGTGCCAGCAGTAACAGGGGCGGGTATGGCTACACCTTC. This gives the protein CASSNRGGYGYTF. This chain joins TRBV9 and TRBJ1-2; TRBD1 matches 7 bases. V shed 5 bases and J 5 bases; nucleotides not matched to a gene: 6. Germline CDR1 and CDR2: SGDLS and YYNGEE. The CDR3 contains 13 residues.

This clone is medium-sized by share. V is TRBV2 and J is TRBJ2-7; D ambiguous. Looked up from germline, CDR1 is SNHLY and CDR2 is FYNNEI. The length of the CDR3 is 13 residues. The ends were cut back, 7 bases at V and 0 bases at J, with 10 bases in the middle. CDR3 nucleotides: TGTGCCAGCACCGCCCCTTTCTCCTACGAGCAGTACTTC. It yields the protein CASTAPFSYEQYF. Full variable domain (remainder filled in from reference TRBV2 and TRBJ2-7): EPEVTQTPSHQVTQMGQEVILRCVPISNHLYFYWYRQILGQKVEFLVSFYNNEISEKSEIFDDQFSVERPDGSNFTLKIRSTKLEDSAMYFCASTAPFSYEQYFGPGTRLTVT.

The chain uses TRBV9 and TRBJ2-2; no clear D gene. V was shortened by 2 bases and J by 2 bases, with 10 bases between the two germline ends. In germline, CDR1 is SGDLS, CDR2 YYNGEE. The CDR3 has 15 residues. The CDR3 DNA reads as TGTGCCAGCAGCGTCGTGGGCACAAACACCGGGGAGCTGTTTTTT. This codes for CASSVVGTNTGELFF. Using reference TRBV9 and TRBJ2-2 for the parts outside the CDR3, the full variable domain is DSGVTQTPKHLITATGQRVTLRCSPRSGDLSVYWYQQSLDQGLQFLIQYYNGEERAKGNILERFSAQQFPDLHSELNLSSLELGDSALYFCASSVVGTNTGELFFGEGSRLTVL.

The gene calls are TRBV6-5 and TRBJ1-5, with TRBD1 identical over 11 bases. The CDR3 loop spans 15 amino acids. The ends lost 7 bases at V and 5 bases at J; junction bases unmatched: 7. Germline V gene data show CDR1 as MNHEY and CDR2 as SVGAGI. The CDR3 spells CASKKDRGRDQPQHF. As DNA, the CDR3 is TGTGCCAGCAAGAAGGACAGGGGGCGCGATCAGCCCCAGCATTTT.

The chain has TRBV11-2 and TRBJ2-4; 7 nucleotides line up with TRBD1. CDR1 and CDR2 from the germline V gene are SGHAT and FQNNGV. Trimming cost V 5 bases and J 2 bases; bases outside gene matches: 3. The CDR3 is 14 amino acids. Here the CDR3 reads CASSRDSPKNIQYF. Written as DNA, the CDR3 is TGTGCCAGCAGCCGGGACAGTCCCAAAAACATTCAGTACTTC. The entire variable domain, with the rest obtained from reference TRBV11-2 and TRBJ2-4, is as follows: EAGVAQSPRYKIIEKRQSVAFWCNPISGHATLYWYQQILGQGPKLLIQFQNNGVVDDSQLPKDRFSAERLKGVDSTLKIQPAKLEDSAVYLCASSRDSPKNIQYFGAGTRLSVL.

This clone occurred a few times. Other DNA sequences of this sample code for an identical CDR3. This rearrangement joins TRBV15 to TRBJ2-5, with D hard to call. Trimming removed 5 bases from V and 4 bases from J, with 8 bases in between. Germline values: CDR1 LNHNV, CDR2 YYDKDF (reference sequence). This CDR3 region has 12 residues. CDR3 nucleotides: TGTGCCACCAGCCGCGACATAGAGACCCAGTACTTC. It yields the protein CATSRDIETQYF.

The J gene is TRBJ1-1, the V gene TRBV7-2; D gene unclear. CDR1 SGHTA and CDR2 FQGNSA come from the germline V gene. The CDR3 totals 13 residues. The V end was cut by 5 bases, the J end by 0 bases, with 7 bases between. For the CDR3, the DNA is TGTGCCAGCAGCCAAATGTTGAACACTGAAGCTTTCTTT. This translates into CASSQMLNTEAFF.

The chain joins TRBV9 to TRBJ2-5; 7 bases map to TRBD1. This CDR3 has 14 residues. CDR1 and CDR2 (germline): SGDLS, YYNGEE. V lost 3 bases to trimming and J lost 1 base; unmatched junction nucleotides: 3. CDR3 in amino acids: CASSAGQIQETQYF. The CDR3 DNA reads TGTGCCAGCAGCGCGGGACAGATCCAAGAGACCCAGTACTTC.

The chain joins TRBV5-1 to TRBJ2-2, with 8 bases identical to TRBD2. The CDR3 spans 15 residues. The germline V gene encodes CDR1 SGHRS and CDR2 YFSETQ. V shed 2 bases and J 6 bases; nucleotides not matched to a gene: 6. This CDR3 is CASSLAGVAAGELFF. The CDR3 DNA follows: TGCGCCAGCAGCTTAGCGGGAGTAGCAGCCGGGGAGCTGTTTTTT.

The V gene is TRBV7-9, the J gene TRBJ1-2; D is perhaps TRBD1 (6 bases). V was clipped by 6 bases and J by 8 bases, with 16 bases between them. The CDR3 has 13 amino acids. CDR1 is SEHNR, CDR2 FQNEAQ, per germline (reference sequence). The DNA of the CDR3 is TGTGCCAGCAGTACGAACAGGGTGGAGGGCTACACCTTC. Its translation is CASSTNRVEGYTF.